This TCR beta chain was sequenced for a study of tumor and adjacent non-tumor tissue in lung cancer. Trimming cost V 1 base and J 9 bases; bases outside gene matches: 9. The CDR3 loop spans 15 amino acids. Germline V CDR1 and CDR2: MNHNS, SASEGT. This sample's RNA came from whole unsorted tissue. A modified ARM-PCR protocol with three rounds of nested PCR amplified TCRbeta. TCRdb processed the multiplex PCR reads anew with MiXCR; each CDR3 protein has one entry. This repertoire shows 70,000 to 90,000 distinct CDR3 sequences, 80% found once; its top ten account for 13%. The genes are TRBV6-1 and TRBJ2-7; the match to TRBD1 covers 10 bases. Material: lung tumor tissue. This TCR was recovered from a woman between 50 and 59 years old with non-small cell lung cancer. The CDR3, as DNA: TGTGCCAGCAGTGAAGTAGGACAGGGGGTGGGCGGGCAGTACTTC. The encoded protein is CASSEVGQGVGGQYF.